This entry concerns a single T cell receptor (beta chain). The antigen is undetermined. The PCR used 60 Vbeta and 13 Jbeta primers. The protocol was immunoSEQ multiplex PCR, while the TCRdb copy is restricted to in-frame clones and leaves out a portion. The data show 95,000 to 100,000 clones, about 75% seen once. The CDR3 has 17 residues. V lost 5 bases and J lost 0; bases outside the gene matches: 6. CDR1 SGHRS and CDR2 YFSETQ come from the germline V gene. This sample is drawn from a study of cytomegalovirus exposure and HLA in healthy donors. About the study: Earlier, 150 million to 200 million T cells were analyzed, and 95 million to 140 million unique TCR beta sequences were found among them.

Whole-study findings and limits: Most subjects' HLA-A and HLA-B alleles were reportedly predicted from TCR beta sequences. In all likelihood, a cluster of highly shared sequence variants was a sequencing artifact. A later analysis reported that several of the most significant clusters appeared to be linked to common viral pathogens, among them Epstein-Barr virus.

J is TRBJ1-4 and V is TRBV5-1; the match to TRBD1 covers 11 bases. The TCR comes from a man in his forties or fifties in good health and CMV-seronegative. Sequenced input: PBMCs. The CDR3 coding sequence is TGCGCCAGCAGTGGGGGGACAGGGGGATCAACTAATGAAAAACTGTTTTTT. Translation: CASSGGTGGSTNEKLFF.